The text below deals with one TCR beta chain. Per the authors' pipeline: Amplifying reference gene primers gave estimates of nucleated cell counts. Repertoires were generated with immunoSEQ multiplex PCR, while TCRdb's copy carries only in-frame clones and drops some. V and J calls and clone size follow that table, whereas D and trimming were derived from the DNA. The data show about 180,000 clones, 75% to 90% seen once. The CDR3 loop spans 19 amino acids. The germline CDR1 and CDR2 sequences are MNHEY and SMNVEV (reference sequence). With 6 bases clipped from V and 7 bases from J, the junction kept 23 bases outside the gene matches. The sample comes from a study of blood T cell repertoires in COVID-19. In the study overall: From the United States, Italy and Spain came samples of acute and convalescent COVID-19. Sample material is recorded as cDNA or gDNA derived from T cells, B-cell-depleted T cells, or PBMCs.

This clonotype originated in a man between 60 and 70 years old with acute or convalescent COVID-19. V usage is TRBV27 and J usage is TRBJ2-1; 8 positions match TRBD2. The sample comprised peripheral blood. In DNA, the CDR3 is TGTGCCAGCAGGAATCGGGGGGGAGTACACGGATCCCTTTTGAATGAGCAGTTCTTC. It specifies CASRNRGGVHGSLLNEQFF.